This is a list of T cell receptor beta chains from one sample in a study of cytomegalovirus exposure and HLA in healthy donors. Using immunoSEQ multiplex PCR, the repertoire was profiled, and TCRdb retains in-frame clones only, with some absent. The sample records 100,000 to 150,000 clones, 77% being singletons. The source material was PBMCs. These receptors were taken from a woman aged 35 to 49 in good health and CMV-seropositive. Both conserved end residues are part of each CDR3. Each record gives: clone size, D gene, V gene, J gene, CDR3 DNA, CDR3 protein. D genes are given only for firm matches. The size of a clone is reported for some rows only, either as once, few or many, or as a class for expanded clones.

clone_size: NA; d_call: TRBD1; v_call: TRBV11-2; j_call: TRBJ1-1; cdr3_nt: TGTGCCAGCAGCGTACAGGGGGCGCTCACTGAAGCTTTCTTT; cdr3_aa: CASSVQGALTEAFF
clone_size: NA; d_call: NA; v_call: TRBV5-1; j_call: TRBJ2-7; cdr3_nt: TGCGCCAGCAGCCACAGCTCCTACGAGCAGTACTTC; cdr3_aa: CASSHSSYEQYF
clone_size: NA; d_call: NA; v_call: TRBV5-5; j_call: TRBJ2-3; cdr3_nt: TGTGCCAGCAGCTCTAAAACCCCATCAGATACGCAGTATTTT; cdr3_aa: CASSSKTPSDTQYF
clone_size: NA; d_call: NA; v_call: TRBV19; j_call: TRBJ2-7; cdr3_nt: TGTGCCAGTAGTATCGGACTGGCCCAAAGGGACGAGCAGTACTTC; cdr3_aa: CASSIGLAQRDEQYF
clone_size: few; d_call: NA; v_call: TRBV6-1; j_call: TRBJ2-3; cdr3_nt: TGTGCCAGCAGTTACAAAGATACGCAGTATTTT; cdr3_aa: CASSYKDTQYF
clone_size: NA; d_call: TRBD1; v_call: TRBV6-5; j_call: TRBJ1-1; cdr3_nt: TGTGCCAGCAGTTCGTCGTGGACAGGCGGCACTGAAGCTTTCTTT; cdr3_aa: CASSSSWTGGTEAFF
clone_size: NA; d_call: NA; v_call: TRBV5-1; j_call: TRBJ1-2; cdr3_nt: TGCGCCAGCAGCTTGGGCAGGGGCTATGGCTACACCTTC; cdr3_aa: CASSLGRGYGYTF
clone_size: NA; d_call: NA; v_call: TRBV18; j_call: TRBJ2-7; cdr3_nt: TGTGCCAGCTCACCCGATCAGGGTTCCTACGAGCAGTACTTC; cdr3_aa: CASSPDQGSYEQYF
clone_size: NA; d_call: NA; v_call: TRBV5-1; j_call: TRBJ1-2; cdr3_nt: TGCGCCAGCAGCTCAAGGCAGGGGATGGGCGGCTACACCTTC; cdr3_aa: CASSSRQGMGGYTF
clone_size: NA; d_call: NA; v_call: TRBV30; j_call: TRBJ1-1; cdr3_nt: TGTGCCTGCAACGACCGGGACATGGGGAACACTGAAGCTTTCTTT; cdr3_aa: CACNDRDMGNTEAFF
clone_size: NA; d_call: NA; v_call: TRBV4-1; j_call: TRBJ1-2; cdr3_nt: TGCGCCAGCAGCCGGGAGAACCCTAACTATGGCTACACCTTC; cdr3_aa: CASSRENPNYGYTF
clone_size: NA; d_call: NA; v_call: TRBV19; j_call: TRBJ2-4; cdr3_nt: TGTGCCAGTATGGCGACGGGTATGGCCAAAAACATTCAGTACTTC; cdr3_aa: CASMATGMAKNIQYF
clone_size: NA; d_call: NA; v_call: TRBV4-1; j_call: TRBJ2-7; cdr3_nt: TGCGCCAGCGTTCCAGCGGCCACTCTGGGCGAGCAGTACTTC; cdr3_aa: CASVPAATLGEQYF
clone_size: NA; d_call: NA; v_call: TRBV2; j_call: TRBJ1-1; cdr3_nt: TGTGCCAGCAGGGCTATTGGCGGGAGCACTGAAGCTTTCTTT; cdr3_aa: CASRAIGGSTEAFF
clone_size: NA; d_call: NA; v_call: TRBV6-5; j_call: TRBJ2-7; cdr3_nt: TGTGCCAGCAGGGTCCCGGTAGCCCCCTACGAGCAGTACTTC; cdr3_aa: CASRVPVAPYEQYF
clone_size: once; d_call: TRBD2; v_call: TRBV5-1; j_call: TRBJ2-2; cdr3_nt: TGCGCCAGCAGCCCCCGACTAGCGGAGACCGGGGAGCTGTTTTTT; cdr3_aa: CASSPRLAETGELFF
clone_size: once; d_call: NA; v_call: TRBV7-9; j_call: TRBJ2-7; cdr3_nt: TGTGCCAGCAGCTTAGGAGGACAGAACTACGAGCAGTACTTC; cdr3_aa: CASSLGGQNYEQYF
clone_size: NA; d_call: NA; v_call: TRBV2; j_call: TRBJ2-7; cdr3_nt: TGTGCCAGCAGTGAACAGGGGATCGACGAGCAGTACTTC; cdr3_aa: CASSEQGIDEQYF
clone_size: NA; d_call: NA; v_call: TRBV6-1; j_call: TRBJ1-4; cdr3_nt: TGTGCCAGCAGTGTCGGGTTTCTTGAAAAGCTGTTTTTT; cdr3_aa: CASSVGFLEKLFF
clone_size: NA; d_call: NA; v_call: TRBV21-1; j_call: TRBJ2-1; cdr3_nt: TGTGCCAGCAGCGCCCCCGGGGACAGATACAATGAGCAGTTCTTC; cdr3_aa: CASSAPGDRYNEQFF
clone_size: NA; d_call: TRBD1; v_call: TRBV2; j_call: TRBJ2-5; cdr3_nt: TGTGCCAGCAGTGAAGCTCGGGGACAGGGCGAAGTAGAGACCCAGTACTTC; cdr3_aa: CASSEARGQGEVETQYF
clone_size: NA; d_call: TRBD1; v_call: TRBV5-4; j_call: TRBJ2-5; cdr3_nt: TGTGCCAGCAGCTTGGGACAGGGAATTGCGGAGACCCAGTACTTC; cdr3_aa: CASSLGQGIAETQYF
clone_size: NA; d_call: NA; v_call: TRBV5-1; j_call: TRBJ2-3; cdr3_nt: TGCGCCAGCAGCCGGAAAGCGGACACAGATACGCAGTATTTT; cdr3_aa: CASSRKADTDTQYF
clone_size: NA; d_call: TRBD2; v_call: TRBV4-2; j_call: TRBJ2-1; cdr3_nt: TGTGCCAGCAGCCAAATTAGCGGGACCCGACGACTCAATGAGCAGTTCTTC; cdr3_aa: CASSQISGTRRLNEQFF
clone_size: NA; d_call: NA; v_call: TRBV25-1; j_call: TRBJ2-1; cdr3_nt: TGTGCCACTTACTTGGCCTACAATGAGCAGTTCTTC; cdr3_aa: CATYLAYNEQFF
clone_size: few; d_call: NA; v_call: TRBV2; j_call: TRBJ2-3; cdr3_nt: TGTGCCAGCAGGGTAGCCACAGATACGCAGTATTTT; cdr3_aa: CASRVATDTQYF
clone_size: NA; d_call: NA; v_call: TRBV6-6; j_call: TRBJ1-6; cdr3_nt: TGTGCCAGCAGTTCTCAGGGGTACAATTCACCCCTCCACTTT; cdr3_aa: CASSSQGYNSPLHF
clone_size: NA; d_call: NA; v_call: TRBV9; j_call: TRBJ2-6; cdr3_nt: TGTGCCAGCAGCGGTATTAGAGGGACCGAGGACAGCCCAAATTTCTCTGGGGCCAACGTCCTGACTTTC; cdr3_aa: CASSGIRGTEDSPNFSGANVLTF
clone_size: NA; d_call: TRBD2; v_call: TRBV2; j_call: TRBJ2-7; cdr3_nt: TGTGCCAGCAGTATCCTAGCGGGGAGCTACGAGCAGTACTTC; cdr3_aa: CASSILAGSYEQYF
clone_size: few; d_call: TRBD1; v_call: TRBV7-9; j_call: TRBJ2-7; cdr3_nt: TGTGCCAGCAGCTTAGGGGACAGGGTACGCTACGAGCAGTACTTC; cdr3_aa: CASSLGDRVRYEQYF
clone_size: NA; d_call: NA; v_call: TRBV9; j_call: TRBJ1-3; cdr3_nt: TGTGCCAGCAGCGTTCAACAGGGTGACACCATATATTTT; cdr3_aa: CASSVQQGDTIYF